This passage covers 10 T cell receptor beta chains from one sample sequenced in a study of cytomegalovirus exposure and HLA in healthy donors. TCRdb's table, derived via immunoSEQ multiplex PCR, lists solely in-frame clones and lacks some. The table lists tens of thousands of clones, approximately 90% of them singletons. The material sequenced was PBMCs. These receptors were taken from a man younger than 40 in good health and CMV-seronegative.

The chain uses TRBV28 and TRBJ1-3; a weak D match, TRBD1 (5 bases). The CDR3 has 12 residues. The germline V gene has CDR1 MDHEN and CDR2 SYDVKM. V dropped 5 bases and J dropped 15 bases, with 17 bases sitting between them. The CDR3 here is CASSIQPGNAYF. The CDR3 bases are TGTGCCAGCAGTATACAACCAGGGAACGCATATTTT.

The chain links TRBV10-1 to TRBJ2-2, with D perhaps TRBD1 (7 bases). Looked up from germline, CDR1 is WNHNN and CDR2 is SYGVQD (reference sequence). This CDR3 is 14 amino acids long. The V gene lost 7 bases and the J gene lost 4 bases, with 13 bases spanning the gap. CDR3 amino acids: CASNRQGGTGELFF. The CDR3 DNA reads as TGCGCCAGCAACAGACAGGGAGGCACCGGGGAGCTGTTTTTT.

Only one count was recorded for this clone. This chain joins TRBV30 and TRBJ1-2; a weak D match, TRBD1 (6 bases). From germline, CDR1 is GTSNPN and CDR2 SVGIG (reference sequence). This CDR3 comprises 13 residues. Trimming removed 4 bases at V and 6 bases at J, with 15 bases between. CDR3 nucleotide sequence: TGTGCCTGGACGCAGGGGTTAAGTAATGGCTACACCTTC. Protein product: CAWTQGLSNGYTF.

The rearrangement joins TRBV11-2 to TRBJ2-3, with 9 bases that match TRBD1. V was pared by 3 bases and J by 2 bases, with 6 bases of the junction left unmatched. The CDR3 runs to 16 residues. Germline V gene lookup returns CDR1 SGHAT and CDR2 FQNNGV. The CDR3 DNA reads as TGTGCCAGCAGCTTTCGACAGGGGGGAATCACAGATACGCAGTATTTT. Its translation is CASSFRQGGITDTQYF.

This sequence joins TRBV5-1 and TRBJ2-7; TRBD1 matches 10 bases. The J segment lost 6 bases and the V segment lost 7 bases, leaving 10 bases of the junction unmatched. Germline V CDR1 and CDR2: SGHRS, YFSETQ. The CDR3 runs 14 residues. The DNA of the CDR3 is TGCGCCAGCGCTACGGGACAGGGGTTTGGCGAGCAGTACTTC. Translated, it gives CASATGQGFGEQYF.

The CDR3 bases are TGTGCCAGCAGCGGGGGACGACAGGGCGTACACAATGAGCAGTTCTTC. Translated: CASSGGRQGVHNEQFF. This chain joins TRBV2 and TRBJ2-1; D may be TRBD1 (7 bases). CDR3 length: 16 residues. The V end was cut by 6 bases, the J end by 5 bases, with 20 bases between. Germline V gene lookup returns CDR1 SNHLY and CDR2 FYNNEI.

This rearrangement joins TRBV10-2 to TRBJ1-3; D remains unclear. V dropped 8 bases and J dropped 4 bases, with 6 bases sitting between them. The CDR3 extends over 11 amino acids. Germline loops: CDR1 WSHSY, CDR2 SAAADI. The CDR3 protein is CASWRGNTIYF. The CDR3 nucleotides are TGCGCCAGCTGGAGAGGAAACACCATATATTTT.

In DNA form, the CDR3 reads TGTGTGTGCAGACAGGGTTTCAACACCGGGGAGCTGTTTTTT. Translating gives CVCRQGFNTGELFF. This rearrangement joins TRBV18 to TRBJ2-2; 7 bases align to TRBD1. Germline V gives CDR1 KGHSH, CDR2 LQKENI. The CDR3 is made up of 14 amino acids.

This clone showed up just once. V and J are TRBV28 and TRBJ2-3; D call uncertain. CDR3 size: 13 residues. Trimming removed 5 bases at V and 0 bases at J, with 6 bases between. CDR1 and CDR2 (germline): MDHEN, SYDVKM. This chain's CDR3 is CASSPTSTDTQYF. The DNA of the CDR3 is TGTGCCAGCAGTCCTACTAGCACAGATACGCAGTATTTT.

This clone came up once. The CDR3 nucleotides are TGTGCCAGCAGCTTAATTGCAGGGTCTAACACCGGGGAGCTGTTTTTT. It yields the protein CASSLIAGSNTGELFF. The gene calls are TRBV7-2 and TRBJ2-2; TRBD1 is a possible D gene (5 bases). CDR1 is SGHTA, CDR2 FQGNSA, per germline. With 2 bases removed from V and 2 bases from J, the gap between germline ends came to 12 bases. The CDR3 consists of 16 residues.